Listed below are T cell receptor beta chains from one sample, sequenced in a study of T cells in Graves' hyperthyroidism and ophthalmopathy. TCRdb reanalysed the multiplex PCR reads using MiXCR and keeps one entry per CDR3 protein. The sample records 300,000 to 450,000 distinct CDR3 sequences, under 15% being singletons. Sequencing input: blood. These receptor sequences come from a woman younger than 30 with Graves' hyperthyroidism. CDR3s leave out the opening cysteine and the closing phenylalanine or tryptophan. Each record gives: V gene, D gene, CDR3 protein. D genes are given only for firm matches.

TRBV4-3 | NA | ASSHAIRSSYNEQF
TRBV11-3 | NA | ASSLLTDDTQY
TRBV2 | NA | ASNALSGNTIY
TRBV6-4 | NA | ASTSPGQNYGYT
TRBV2 | NA | ASSEDPGFKEQY
TRBV6-5 | TRBD1 | ASSYSTGTGNTIY
TRBV6-5 | TRBD1 | ASSYSDRATYEQY
TRBV2 | TRBD1 | ASNGQGVAEAF
TRBV9 | NA | ASSVDPNVPSYEQY
TRBV5-8 | TRBD2 | ASSVNPGLAGINKIYEQY
TRBV5-6 | NA | ASSTSGTPLYNEQF
TRBV28 | NA | ASSLGPIGGYT
TRBV28 | TRBD1 | ASQGGTGVRKTQY
TRBV7-2 | TRBD2 | ASSLILAGEYTDTQY
TRBV6-2/TRBV6-3 | NA | ASSYPGYNYGYT
TRBV20-1 | TRBD2 | SARGIAGGPQY
TRBV13 | NA | ASSDGGWSRQETQY
TRBV29-1 | TRBD2 | SVEGEGPETQY
TRBV2 | NA | ASIRVSYGYT
TRBV6-1 | NA | ASSLDRVYGYT
TRBV28 | TRBD1 | ASSSGGQGGEAF
TRBV7-9 | NA | ASSLDTNWMPLH
TRBV20-1 | NA | SARGTLNTEAF
TRBV28 | NA | ASFDGSSYGYT
TRBV7-3 | TRBD2 | ASSRASGGSYNEQF
TRBV6-1 | NA | ASNRNTPGEQY
TRBV6-2/TRBV6-3 | NA | ASSSPAAYEQY
TRBV7-9 | NA | ASSSQPLDYGYT
TRBV5-1 | NA | ASSTGGGLRTEAF
TRBV14 | NA | ASSPGVFADTQY
TRBV11-3 | TRBD2 | ASSSIAGKTDTQY
TRBV12-3/TRBV12-4 | NA | ASTPTGNTEAF
TRBV7-9 | TRBD2 | ASSPPGLATTYEQY
TRBV4-3 | TRBD1 | ASSQVVLSGQVINYGYT
TRBV6-6 | NA | ASSYSSPRVSQPQH
TRBV4-3 | TRBD2 | ASSQGLTSGRAWADTQY
TRBV4-1 | TRBD1 | ASSPPGQGIETQY
TRBV19 | TRBD1 | ASSHGTGDGYT
TRBV6-2/TRBV6-3 | NA | ASSYSSRGQHYEQY
TRBV6-1 | NA | ASSESLLGSGNTIY
TRBV5-6 | NA | ASSLRVLRNTIY
TRBV12-3/TRBV12-4 | NA | ASSLSSGGPGTDTQY
TRBV11-1 | NA | ASSLRGTAGANVLT
TRBV18 | NA | ASSPDNYRLGTIY
TRBV15 | TRBD2 | ATSRTGTSGREVEQF
TRBV2 | NA | ASSGETVAKNIQY
TRBV20-1 | NA | SAPGVPDTQY
TRBV7-2 | TRBD2 | ASSQGLAGGRDTQY
TRBV19 | NA | ASGYGGNTEAF
TRBV19 | TRBD1 | ASSGTGGTQQF
TRBV6-1 | TRBD1 | ASSKGQASTGELF
TRBV30 | NA | AWSLLGGQETQY
TRBV20-1 | NA | SAEPSSYNSPLH
TRBV12-3/TRBV12-4 | NA | ASSLGGAAEQY
TRBV28 | NA | ASSLLQGNIQY
TRBV27 | NA | ASSTRQLPPYEQY
TRBV7-9 | TRBD2 | ASSFLRPLAGGYNEQF
TRBV5-1 | NA | ASSLSAETTNEKLF
TRBV3-1 | NA | ASSPPGLPRGGYT
TRBV16 | NA | ASSPGNMGSPLH